This T cell receptor (beta chain) was identified during a study of PD-1 blockade in mismatch repair-deficient tumors. Findings of the study overall: Rapid post-treatment expansion, then contraction, generally preceding radiologic response, marked tumor-resident clones.

Data came from immunoSEQ multiplex PCR; TCRdb stores just in-frame clones and leaves some out. The repertoire holds 56,000 or so clones, with roughly 78% as singletons. This clone has just a few counts. What it binds is not known. Germline CDR1 SGHRS, CDR2 YFSETQ. The junction had 8 bases not matched to a gene; V was cut back by 3 bases and J by 5 bases. The CDR3 is 17 amino acids. V is TRBV5-1 and J is TRBJ2-2; TRBD2 agrees at 12 bases. Sequencing was performed on peripheral blood, taken 4 weeks after starting pembrolizumab. This sequence was found in an adult with mismatch repair-deficient cancer. The CDR3, as DNA: TGCGCCAGCAGCTGGACTAGCGGGATGGTTTGGACCGGGGAGCTGTTTTTT. Its translation: CASSWTSGMVWTGELFF.